The entry below describes one T cell receptor beta chain. These data belong to a study of OX40 agonist ivuxolimab in advanced cancers. Generated by immunoSEQ multiplex PCR, the TCRdb table keeps only in-frame clones and is missing some. Here the sample spans approximately 28,000 clones, roughly 90% being singletons. This CDR3 region has 17 residues. V lost 4 bases and J lost 0; bases outside the gene matches: 9. The chain has TRBV5-7 and TRBJ1-5, with 8 bases aligning to TRBD1. TRBV5-7 is an open reading frame whose function is uncertain. The TCR originated in an adult with an advanced solid tumor such as melanoma, head and neck, liver or kidney cancer. Sequenced here: CD4+ or CD8+ T cells sorted from blood, sampled in a trial of the OX40 agonist ivuxolimab. The CDR3 here is CASSLGQGYNSNQPQHF. The CDR3 nucleotides are TGTGCCAGCAGCCTAGGACAGGGATATAATAGCAATCAGCCCCAGCATTTT.